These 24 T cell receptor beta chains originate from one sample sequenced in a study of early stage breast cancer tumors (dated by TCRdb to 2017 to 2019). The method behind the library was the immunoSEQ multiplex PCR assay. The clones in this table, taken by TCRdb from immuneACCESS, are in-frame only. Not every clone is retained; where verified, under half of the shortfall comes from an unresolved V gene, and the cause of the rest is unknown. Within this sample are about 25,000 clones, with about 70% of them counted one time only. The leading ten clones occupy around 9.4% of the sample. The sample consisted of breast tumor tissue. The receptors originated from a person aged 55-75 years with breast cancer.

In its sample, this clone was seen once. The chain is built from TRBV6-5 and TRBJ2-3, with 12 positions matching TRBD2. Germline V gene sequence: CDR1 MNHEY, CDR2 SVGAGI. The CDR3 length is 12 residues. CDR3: CSSGRGTDTQYF. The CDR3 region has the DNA TGTTCTAGCGGGAGGGGGACAGATACGCAGTATTTT.

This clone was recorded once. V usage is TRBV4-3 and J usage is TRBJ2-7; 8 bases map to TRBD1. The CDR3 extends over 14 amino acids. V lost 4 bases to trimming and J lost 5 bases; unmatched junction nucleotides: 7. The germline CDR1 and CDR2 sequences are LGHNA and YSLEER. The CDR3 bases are TGCGCCAGCAGCCTGGACAGGGTCATCAACGAGCAGTACTTC. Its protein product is CASSLDRVINEQYF.

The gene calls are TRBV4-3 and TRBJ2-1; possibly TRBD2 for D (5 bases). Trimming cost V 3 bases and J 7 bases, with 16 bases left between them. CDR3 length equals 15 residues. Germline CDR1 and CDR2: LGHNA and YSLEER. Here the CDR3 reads CASSQDLDYRNEQFF. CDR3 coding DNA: TGCGCCAGCAGCCAGGATCTAGACTACCGAAATGAGCAGTTCTTC.

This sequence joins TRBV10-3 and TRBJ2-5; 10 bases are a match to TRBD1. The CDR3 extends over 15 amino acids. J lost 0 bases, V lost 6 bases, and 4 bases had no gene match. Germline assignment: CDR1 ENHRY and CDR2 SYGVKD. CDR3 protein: CAIRRTGGNQETQYF. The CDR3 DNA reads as TGTGCCATCAGACGGACAGGGGGAAACCAAGAGACCCAGTACTTC.

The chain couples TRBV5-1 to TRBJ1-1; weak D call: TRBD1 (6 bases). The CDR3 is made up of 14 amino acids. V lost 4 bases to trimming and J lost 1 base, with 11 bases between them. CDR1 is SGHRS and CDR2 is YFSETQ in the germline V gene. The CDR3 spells CASSHRQENTEAFF. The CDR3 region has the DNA TGCGCCAGCAGCCATAGACAGGAGAACACTGAAGCTTTCTTT.

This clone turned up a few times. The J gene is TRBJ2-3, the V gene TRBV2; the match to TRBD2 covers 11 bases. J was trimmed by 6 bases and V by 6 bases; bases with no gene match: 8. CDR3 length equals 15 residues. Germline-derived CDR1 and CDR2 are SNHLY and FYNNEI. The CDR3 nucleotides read TGTGCCAGCAGCCTAGCGGGAGGCCGTGGCGATACGCAGTATTTT. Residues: CASSLAGGRGDTQYF.

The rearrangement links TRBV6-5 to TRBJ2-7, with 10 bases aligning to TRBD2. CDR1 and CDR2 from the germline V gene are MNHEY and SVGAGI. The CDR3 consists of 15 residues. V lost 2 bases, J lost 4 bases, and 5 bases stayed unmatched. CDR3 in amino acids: CASSYHPSGSYEQYF. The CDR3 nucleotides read TGTGCCAGCAGTTACCACCCTAGCGGGAGTTACGAGCAGTACTTC.

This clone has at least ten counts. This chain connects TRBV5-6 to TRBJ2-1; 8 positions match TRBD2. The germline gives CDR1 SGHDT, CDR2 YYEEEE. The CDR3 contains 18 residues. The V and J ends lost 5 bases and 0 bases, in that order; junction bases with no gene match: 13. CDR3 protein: CASRVRGRQNSSYNEQFF. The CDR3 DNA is TGTGCCAGCAGGGTTCGCGGGAGGCAAAATAGCTCCTACAATGAGCAGTTCTTC.

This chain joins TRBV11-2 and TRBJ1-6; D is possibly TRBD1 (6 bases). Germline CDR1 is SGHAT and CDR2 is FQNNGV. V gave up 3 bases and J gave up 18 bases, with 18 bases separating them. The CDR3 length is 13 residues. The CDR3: CASSLGAGTQGHF. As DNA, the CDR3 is TGTGCCAGCAGCTTGGGAGCGGGGACACAGGGCCACTTT.

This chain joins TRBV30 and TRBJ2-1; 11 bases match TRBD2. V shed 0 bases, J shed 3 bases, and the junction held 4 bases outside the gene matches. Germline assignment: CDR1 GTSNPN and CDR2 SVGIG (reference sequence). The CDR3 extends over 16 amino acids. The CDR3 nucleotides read TGTGCCTGGAGTGTAGAGGGACTAGCGGTCTACAATGAGCAGTTCTTC. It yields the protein CAWSVEGLAVYNEQFF.

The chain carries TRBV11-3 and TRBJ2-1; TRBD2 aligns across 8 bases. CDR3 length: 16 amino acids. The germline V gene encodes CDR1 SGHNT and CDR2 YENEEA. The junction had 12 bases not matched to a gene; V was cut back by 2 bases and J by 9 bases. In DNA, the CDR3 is TGTGCCAGCAGCTTATCTTCGGGAGGGCTTAATCGTGAGCAGTTCTTC. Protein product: CASSLSSGGLNREQFF.

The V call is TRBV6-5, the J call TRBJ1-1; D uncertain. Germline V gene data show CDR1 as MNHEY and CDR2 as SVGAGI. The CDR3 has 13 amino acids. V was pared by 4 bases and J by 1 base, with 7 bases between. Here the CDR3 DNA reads TGTGCCAGCAGTTTGCGTGAGAACACTGAAGCTTTCTTT. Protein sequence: CASSLRENTEAFF.

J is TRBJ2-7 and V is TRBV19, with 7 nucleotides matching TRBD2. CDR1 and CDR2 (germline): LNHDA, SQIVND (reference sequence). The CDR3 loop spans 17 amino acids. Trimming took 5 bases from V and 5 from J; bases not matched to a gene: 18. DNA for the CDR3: TGTGCCAGTAGTCCCACGGGACGCGGGGGTATTTTCAACGAGCAGTACTTC. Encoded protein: CASSPTGRGGIFNEQYF.

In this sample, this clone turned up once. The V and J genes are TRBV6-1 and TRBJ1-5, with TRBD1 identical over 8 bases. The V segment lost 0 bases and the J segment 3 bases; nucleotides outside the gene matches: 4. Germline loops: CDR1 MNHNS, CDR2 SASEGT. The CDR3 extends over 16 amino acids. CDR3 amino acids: CASSEALDRVNQPQHF. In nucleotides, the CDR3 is TGTGCCAGCAGTGAAGCGCTGGACAGGGTCAATCAGCCCCAGCATTTT.

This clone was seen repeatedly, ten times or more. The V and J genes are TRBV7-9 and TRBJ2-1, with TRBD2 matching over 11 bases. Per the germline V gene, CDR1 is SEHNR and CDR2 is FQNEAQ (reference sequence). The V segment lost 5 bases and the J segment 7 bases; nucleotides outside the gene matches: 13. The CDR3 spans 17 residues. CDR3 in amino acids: CASSPRTSGYATNEQFF. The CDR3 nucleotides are TGTGCCAGCAGCCCAAGGACTAGCGGGTATGCGACAAATGAGCAGTTCTTC. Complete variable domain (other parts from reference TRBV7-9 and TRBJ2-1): DTGVSQNPRHKITKRGQNVTFRCDPISEHNRLYWYRQTLGQGPEFLTYFQNEAQLEKSRLLSDRFSAERPKGSFSTLEIQRTEQGDSAMYLCASSPRTSGYATNEQFFGPGTRLTVL.

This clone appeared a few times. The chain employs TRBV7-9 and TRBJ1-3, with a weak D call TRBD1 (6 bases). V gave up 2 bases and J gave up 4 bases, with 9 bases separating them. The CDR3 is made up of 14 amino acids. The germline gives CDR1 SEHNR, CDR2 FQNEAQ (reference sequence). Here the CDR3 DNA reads TGTGCCAGCAGCTTAAACAGGGCCGGAAACACCATATATTTT. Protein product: CASSLNRAGNTIYF.

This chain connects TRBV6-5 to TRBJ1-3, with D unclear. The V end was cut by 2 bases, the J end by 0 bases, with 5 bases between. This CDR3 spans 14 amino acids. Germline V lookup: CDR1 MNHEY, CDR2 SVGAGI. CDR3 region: CASSYDFSGNTIYF. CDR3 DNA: TGTGCCAGCAGTTACGACTTCTCTGGAAACACCATATATTTT.

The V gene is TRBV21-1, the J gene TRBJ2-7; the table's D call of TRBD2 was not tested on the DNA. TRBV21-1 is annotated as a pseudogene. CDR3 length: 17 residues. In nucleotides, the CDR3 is TGTGCCAGCAGCAAAGAGAGGGGCGGGAGCCCGACCTACGAGCAGTACTTC. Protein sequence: CASSKERGGSPTYEQYF.

CDR3 residues: CASSLMDRAGNTIYF. As DNA, the CDR3 is TGTGCCAGCAGCTTGATGGACAGGGCTGGAAACACCATATATTTT. This rearrangement joins TRBV5-6 to TRBJ1-3; the match to TRBD1 covers 8 bases. The CDR3 consists of 15 residues. Germline loops: CDR1 SGHDT, CDR2 YYEEEE. With V trimmed by 1 base and J by 2 bases, 2 bases remained unmatched.

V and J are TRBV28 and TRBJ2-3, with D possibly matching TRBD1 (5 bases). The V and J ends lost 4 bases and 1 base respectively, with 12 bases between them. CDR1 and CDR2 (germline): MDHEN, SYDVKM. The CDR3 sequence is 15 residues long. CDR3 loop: CASSSQAGRTDTQYF. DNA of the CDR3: TGTGCCAGCAGTTCCCAAGCAGGGCGCACAGATACGCAGTATTTT.

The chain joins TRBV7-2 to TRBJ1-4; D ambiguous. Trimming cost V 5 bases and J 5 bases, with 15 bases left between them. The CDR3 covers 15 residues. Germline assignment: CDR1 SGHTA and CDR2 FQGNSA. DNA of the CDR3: TGTGCCAGCAGCCCCGGTGGTTCCCTAAATGAAAAACTGTTTTTT. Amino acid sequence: CASSPGGSLNEKLFF.

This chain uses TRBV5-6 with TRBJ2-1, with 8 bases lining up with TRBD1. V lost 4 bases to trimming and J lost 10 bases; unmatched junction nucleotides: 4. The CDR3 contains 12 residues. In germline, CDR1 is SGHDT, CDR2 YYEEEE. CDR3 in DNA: TGTGCCAGCAGCGTGACAGGGGAAGAGCAGTTCTTC. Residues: CASSVTGEEQFF.

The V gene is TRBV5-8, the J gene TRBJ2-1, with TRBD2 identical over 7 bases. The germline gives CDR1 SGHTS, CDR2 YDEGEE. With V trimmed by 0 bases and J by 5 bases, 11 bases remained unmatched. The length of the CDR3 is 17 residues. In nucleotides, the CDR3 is TGTGCCAGCAGCTTGGCGGCCGGGAGGATGTACGACAATGAGCAGTTCTTC. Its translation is CASSLAAGRMYDNEQFF.

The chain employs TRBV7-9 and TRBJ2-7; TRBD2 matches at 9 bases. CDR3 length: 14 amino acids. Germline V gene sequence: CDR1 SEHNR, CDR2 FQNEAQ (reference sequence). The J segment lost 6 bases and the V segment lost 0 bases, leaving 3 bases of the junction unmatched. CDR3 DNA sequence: TGTGCCAGCAGCTTAGCGGGTAGCGGGAGCGAGCAGTACTTC. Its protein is CASSLAGSGSEQYF.